This T cell receptor beta chain stems from a study of CD8 T cells in ankylosing spondylitis. This clonotype was observed a few times. Its antigen is not known. Regarding the study as a whole: Earlier literature documents some of the motif variants in reactive arthritis synovial fluid and blood. Among TCR beta sequences, a motif of roughly 8 highly homologous variants appeared characteristic of ankylosing spondylitis blood.

Preparation of TCR beta libraries was done by quantitative 5'-RACE with molecular barcodes. TCRdb recomputed calls from the 5' RACE reads with MiXCR, one row per CDR3 protein. In the table there are a few hundred thousand distinct CDR3 sequences, about 10% of which are singletons. V lost 8 bases, J lost 8 bases, and 19 bases lay in between. Germline V lookup: CDR1 SNHLY, CDR2 FYNNEI. This CDR3 has 14 residues. Sequenced: blood, either unsorted or a sorted T cell fraction (not recorded which). This clonotype was obtained from a male donor with ankylosing spondylitis or in good health (not recorded which). The chain couples TRBV2 to TRBJ2-1, with D possibly being TRBD1 (5 bases). For the CDR3, the DNA is TGTGCCAGCGTTCAGGGCCGTCTGCTGGATGAGCAGTTCTTC. As protein: CASVQGRLLDEQFF.